The source of this TCR beta chain is a study of T cell clonotyping in hematopoietic cell transplantation (dated by TCRdb to the early 2020s). Regarding the complete study: Recipient samples taken before transplant were collected after cytoreduction. A total of some 130 blood samples were collected in the study from a few dozen consecutive transplant recipients and their related donors. Recruitment of patients was conducted between 2015 and January 2017, and follow-up was continued until late 2020 or death.

The germline V gene supplies CDR1 LGHNA and CDR2 YSLEER. The V and J ends are trimmed by 0 bases and 3 bases, leaving 9 bases between them. Reading from cysteine to phenylalanine, the CDR3 counts 15 amino acids. Only CDR3 DNA remains: 45 bases, in frame from the first base. Concerning this clone itself: It lacks a known antigen. No much larger clone is present one base from it, and per-base qualities are unavailable.

Sample time point, as interpreted from the label and publication: recipient sample about 28 days before transplant, after cytoreduction. Blood from recipients was drawn roughly 28 days before transplant, then again at days 30, 100 and 180 after transplant. Nuclei Lysis Solution was used to extract genomic DNA from fresh or cryopreserved unfractionated peripheral blood mononuclear cells. The immunoSEQ assay, a bias-controlled multiplex PCR with V- and J-specific primers, was used to amplify TCR beta CDR3 regions from genomic DNA. In a second PCR step, a proprietary barcode and Illumina adapter sequences were attached to the CDR3 amplicons. An Illumina MiSeq instrument was used to sequence the CDR3 libraries. From the authors' description of their analysis: immunoSEQ Analyzer 3.0 was used for export and quality control, with R Bioconductor and Immunarch used for downstream analyses. Repertoire metrics were calculated using only productive rearrangements within the normalized downsampled data set. Pathologically expanded clonotypes were defined as those larger than 5 templates in the normalized cohort. Repertoire diversity was measured with the Inverse Simpson Index. The non-normalized data set was used for CMV-specificity analyses so that all clonotypes could be captured. The immuneACCESS repertoire file appears here via TCRdb, limited to in-frame rearrangements. These files lack a portion of the clones; in checked studies, under half of the deficit traces to unresolved V genes, and the cause of the others is not known. V and J calls plus clone size are reproduced from that table; the DNA served to infer D and trimming. The sample table records 20,000 to 30,000 clones; 70% to 85% of these occur just once. The ten largest clones add up to about a quarter of the sample.

Broad study findings and their caveats: The sample size was limited, and because cells were not sorted, the contributions of CD4 and CD8 repertoires could not be separated. Just a small fraction of recipient repertoires overlapped with donor repertoires, and more than 97% appeared de novo at the given depth. Broader TCR repertoire diversity after transplant was predicted by Inverse Simpson Index values from donors and from recipients before transplant. After transplant, TCR diversity in recipients dropped, and pathologically expanded clonotypes climbed progressively between day 30 and day 180.

The source was peripheral blood mononuclear cells, collected before stem cell transplant. The receptor was derived from a woman aged 55-69 years with acute myeloid leukemia. Some clones in this sample may be carry-over from other donors' samples. Rearrangement joined TRBV4-3 to TRBJ1-3; TRBD1 might be the D gene, on 6 matching bases. The CDR3 sequence is CASSQDRGGGNTIYF. In nucleotides, the sequence is TGCGCCAGCAGCCAAGACAGGGGCGGTGGAAACACCATATATTTT.